A selection of T cell receptor beta chains follows, all from one sample in a study of blood T cell repertoires in COVID-19. Produced via immunoSEQ multiplex PCR; TCRdb's table is partial and in-frame only. This table has 120,000 or so clones, 88% appearing once. The sequenced sample was peripheral blood. The receptor set was obtained from a human donor in a cohort sampled during active COVID-19. The CDR3 runs from the conserved cysteine through the conserved F or W. The D gene is left open where the match is weak. Rows give clone size only sometimes, using once, few, many, or a class for an expanded clone.

abundance: .; j_gene: TRBJ2-7; d_gene: TRBD2; v_gene: TRBV7-9; CDR3nt: TGTGCCAGCAGCTTAGAGGCGGGAGGTTACGAGCAGTACTTC; CDR3aa: CASSLEAGGYEQYF
abundance: .; j_gene: TRBJ2-7; d_gene: .; v_gene: TRBV18; CDR3nt: TGTGCCAGCTCACCATGGGGGGGGCAGGACTACGAGCAGTACTTC; CDR3aa: CASSPWGGQDYEQYF
abundance: .; j_gene: TRBJ2-1; d_gene: TRBD1; v_gene: TRBV6-6; CDR3nt: TGTGCCAGCAAAGAGGGGGCGGCGTACAATGAGCAGTTCTTC; CDR3aa: CASKEGAAYNEQFF
abundance: .; j_gene: TRBJ2-7; d_gene: TRBD1; v_gene: TRBV6-5; CDR3nt: TGTGCCAGCAGTATCTCCGGGACAGGGTCCTTCGAGCAGTACTTC; CDR3aa: CASSISGTGSFEQYF
abundance: .; j_gene: TRBJ2-4; d_gene: .; v_gene: TRBV19; CDR3nt: TGTGCCAGTAGTATAAGGAGGGGGCGTATGAACCCAGGGTCCAAAAACATTCAGTACTTC; CDR3aa: CASSIRRGRMNPGSKNIQYF
abundance: .; j_gene: TRBJ1-6; d_gene: TRBD1; v_gene: TRBV7-8; CDR3nt: TGTGCCAGCAGCCCCCGGGACAGCTCACCCCTCCACTTT; CDR3aa: CASSPRDSSPLHF
abundance: medium-sized; j_gene: TRBJ2-7; d_gene: TRBD2; v_gene: TRBV6-6; CDR3nt: TGTGCCAGCACTTCCACAATCGGGGGAGGGCCCTACGAGCAGTACTTC; CDR3aa: CASTSTIGGGPYEQYF
abundance: .; j_gene: TRBJ1-5; d_gene: .; v_gene: TRBV21-1; CDR3nt: TGTGCTCCATTGCCGATCACAGGGGGGGTTGGTCAGCCCCAGCATTTT; CDR3aa: CAPLPITGGVGQPQHF
abundance: .; j_gene: TRBJ2-3; d_gene: TRBD2; v_gene: TRBV5-1; CDR3nt: TGCGCCAGCAGCCCCTCGGGGGGATGGGGGGATACGCAGTATTTT; CDR3aa: CASSPSGGWGDTQYF
abundance: once; j_gene: TRBJ2-2; d_gene: TRBD2; v_gene: TRBV13; CDR3nt: TGTGCCAGCAGTTTTAGGGCGGGGGGATCCACCGGGGAGCTGTTTTTT; CDR3aa: CASSFRAGGSTGELFF
abundance: .; j_gene: TRBJ1-5; d_gene: TRBD1; v_gene: TRBV18; CDR3nt: TGTGCCAGCTCACAGGGACAGGGGACCAATCAGCCCCAGCATTTT; CDR3aa: CASSQGQGTNQPQHF
abundance: many; j_gene: TRBJ2-7; d_gene: .; v_gene: TRBV7-2; CDR3nt: TGTGCCAGCAGCTTAGTGGGCGGGGCCAACTACGAGCAGTACTTC; CDR3aa: CASSLVGGANYEQYF
abundance: .; j_gene: TRBJ2-1; d_gene: .; v_gene: TRBV11-3; CDR3nt: TGTGCCAGCAGCTTAGAAGGGAGGGGGGGAATCGATGAGCAGTTCTTC; CDR3aa: CASSLEGRGGIDEQFF
abundance: .; j_gene: TRBJ1-6; d_gene: .; v_gene: TRBV19; CDR3nt: TGTGCCAGTTCCCCGGGGTCAGGATCACCCCTCCACTTT; CDR3aa: CASSPGSGSPLHF
abundance: .; j_gene: TRBJ2-1; d_gene: .; v_gene: TRBV5-1; CDR3nt: TGCGCCAGCGGGGAGGAGCAGTTCTTC; CDR3aa: CASGEEQFF
abundance: few; j_gene: TRBJ1-2; d_gene: .; v_gene: TRBV6-1; CDR3nt: TGTGCCAGCAGTGACAAGGAGGGCTATGGCTACACCTTC; CDR3aa: CASSDKEGYGYTF
abundance: .; j_gene: TRBJ2-7; d_gene: TRBD2; v_gene: TRBV28; CDR3nt: TGTGCCAGCAGTTCCCCTCGGGCGGGGGAGGGGGAGCAGTACTTC; CDR3aa: CASSSPRAGEGEQYF
abundance: .; j_gene: TRBJ2-1; d_gene: TRBD2; v_gene: TRBV2; CDR3nt: TGTGCCAGCAGTTCTAGCGGGGGGGCCAGTAATGAGCAGTTCTTC; CDR3aa: CASSSSGGASNEQFF
abundance: .; j_gene: TRBJ2-6; d_gene: .; v_gene: TRBV15; CDR3nt: TGTGCCACCAGCAGAGAGAGCAAAAATGCTGGGGCCAACGTCCTGACTTTC; CDR3aa: CATSRESKNAGANVLTF
abundance: .; j_gene: TRBJ1-5; d_gene: .; v_gene: TRBV12-3/TRBV12-4; CDR3nt: TGTGCCAGCAAGGGGTTTGGCAATCAGCCCCAGCATTTT; CDR3aa: CASKGFGNQPQHF
abundance: .; j_gene: TRBJ1-4; d_gene: TRBD1; v_gene: TRBV19; CDR3nt: TGTGCCAGTAGGCACAGGGGATTTAATGAAAAACTGTTTTTT; CDR3aa: CASRHRGFNEKLFF
abundance: .; j_gene: TRBJ2-1; d_gene: .; v_gene: TRBV3-1/TRBV3-2; CDR3nt: TGTGCCAGCAGCCAAGTAGGGGATTGGGGGCAGGTTGACAATGAGCAGTTCTTC; CDR3aa: CASSQVGDWGQVDNEQFF
abundance: .; j_gene: TRBJ2-1; d_gene: TRBD2; v_gene: TRBV20-1; CDR3nt: TGCAGTGCTAGTGAGTTTGCGCGGGGGAGCTCCTACAATGAGCAGTTCTTC; CDR3aa: CSASEFARGSSYNEQFF
abundance: .; j_gene: TRBJ1-3; d_gene: .; v_gene: TRBV2; CDR3nt: TGTGCCAGTCAACAGCTCTCTGGAAACACCATATATTTT; CDR3aa: CASQQLSGNTIYF
abundance: once; j_gene: TRBJ1-2; d_gene: TRBD1; v_gene: TRBV7-9; CDR3nt: TGTGCCAGCAGCCCCCGACAGGGCGCTACGAACTATGGCTACACCTTC; CDR3aa: CASSPRQGATNYGYTF
abundance: once; j_gene: TRBJ2-3; d_gene: TRBD2; v_gene: TRBV27; CDR3nt: TGTGCCAGCAGTCCGCGGGGTGTCGCAGGACTAGCGGGAGATTTTACAGATACGCAGTATTTT; CDR3aa: CASSPRGVAGLAGDFTDTQYF
abundance: .; j_gene: TRBJ2-3; d_gene: .; v_gene: TRBV5-1; CDR3nt: TGCGCCAGCAGCTTCGTCTCTGGCAGCGTGGATACGCAGTATTTT; CDR3aa: CASSFVSGSVDTQYF
abundance: .; j_gene: TRBJ2-1; d_gene: .; v_gene: TRBV21-1; CDR3nt: TGTGCCAGCAGCAAAGCTTTTGGCGGGAAGCCGGCCGGGCGCGTCTTGGACAATGAGCAGTTCTTC; CDR3aa: CASSKAFGGKPAGRVLDNEQFF
abundance: .; j_gene: TRBJ1-3; d_gene: TRBD1; v_gene: TRBV6-6; CDR3nt: TGTGCCAGCAGTCAGGGACAGAGCTACTCTGGAAACACCATATATTTT; CDR3aa: CASSQGQSYSGNTIYF
abundance: .; j_gene: TRBJ1-2; d_gene: TRBD1; v_gene: TRBV27; CDR3nt: TGTGCCAGCAGTTTGGGGCAGGGGGCGCTCCGCTACACCTTC; CDR3aa: CASSLGQGALRYTF
abundance: .; j_gene: TRBJ2-7; d_gene: .; v_gene: TRBV7-9; CDR3nt: TGTGCCAGCAGCTTACGGGGGGCTGGGTACGAGCAGTACTTC; CDR3aa: CASSLRGAGYEQYF
abundance: .; j_gene: TRBJ1-6; d_gene: .; v_gene: TRBV6-6; CDR3nt: TGTGCCAGCAGTTACGAGACTGGGGCTAATTCACCCCTCCACTTT; CDR3aa: CASSYETGANSPLHF
abundance: .; j_gene: TRBJ1-1; d_gene: .; v_gene: TRBV4-2; CDR3nt: TGTGCCAGCAGCCAAGCTTTTTTCCGTAGGGGCGCCGAGATAACGAACACTGAAGCTTTCTTT; CDR3aa: CASSQAFFRRGAEITNTEAFF
abundance: .; j_gene: TRBJ2-7; d_gene: .; v_gene: TRBV5-1; CDR3nt: TGCGCCAGCAGTTTCGACAACCCCTACGAGCAGTACTTC; CDR3aa: CASSFDNPYEQYF
abundance: .; j_gene: TRBJ2-1; d_gene: .; v_gene: TRBV5-4; CDR3nt: TGTGCCAGCAGCGCTGCTAGCGTTGAGCAGTTCTTC; CDR3aa: CASSAASVEQFF
abundance: once; j_gene: TRBJ2-2; d_gene: .; v_gene: TRBV21-1; CDR3nt: TGTGCCAGCAGGAGGAAACACATCACCGGGGAGCTGTTTTTT; CDR3aa: CASRRKHITGELFF
abundance: .; j_gene: TRBJ2-2; d_gene: TRBD2; v_gene: TRBV10-3; CDR3nt: TGTGCCATCACCGGGAGGGTCACCGGGGAGCTGTTTTTT; CDR3aa: CAITGRVTGELFF
abundance: .; j_gene: TRBJ2-7; d_gene: .; v_gene: TRBV13; CDR3nt: TGTGCCAGCAGCGCGACAGACTACGAGCAGTACTTC; CDR3aa: CASSATDYEQYF
abundance: once; j_gene: TRBJ1-2; d_gene: .; v_gene: TRBV15; CDR3nt: TGTGCCACCAGCAGAGATCCAGGGAACTATGGCTACACCTTC; CDR3aa: CATSRDPGNYGYTF
abundance: .; j_gene: TRBJ2-5; d_gene: .; v_gene: TRBV5-1; CDR3nt: TGCGCCAGCAGCCTAGGGGGAGTGCAAGAGACCCAGTACTTC; CDR3aa: CASSLGGVQETQYF
abundance: .; j_gene: TRBJ2-7; d_gene: TRBD1; v_gene: TRBV2; CDR3nt: TGTGCCAGCAGTATACAGGGGAAAGGCTACGAGCAGTACTTC; CDR3aa: CASSIQGKGYEQYF
abundance: .; j_gene: TRBJ1-2; d_gene: TRBD1; v_gene: TRBV12-3/TRBV12-4; CDR3nt: TGTGCCAGCAGGACAGGGGCTAGCGGCTACACCTTC; CDR3aa: CASRTGASGYTF
abundance: .; j_gene: TRBJ2-7; d_gene: TRBD1; v_gene: TRBV18; CDR3nt: TGTGCCAGCTCACCCGGGACAGGACGCGAGCAGTACTTC; CDR3aa: CASSPGTGREQYF
abundance: .; j_gene: TRBJ2-1; d_gene: TRBD2; v_gene: TRBV10-1; CDR3nt: TGCGCCAGCAGTGAGTCGAGCGGGGGGGCCGTCTTAAACAATGAGCAGTTCTTC; CDR3aa: CASSESSGGAVLNNEQFF
abundance: .; j_gene: TRBJ2-7; d_gene: .; v_gene: TRBV11-2; CDR3nt: TGTGCCAGCAGCTTGTGGACTACCTACGAGCAGTACTTC; CDR3aa: CASSLWTTYEQYF
abundance: .; j_gene: TRBJ1-4; d_gene: .; v_gene: TRBV14; CDR3nt: TGTGCCAGCAGCCAAGGGGCAGGCGAAAAACTGTTTTTT; CDR3aa: CASSQGAGEKLFF
abundance: .; j_gene: TRBJ2-5; d_gene: .; v_gene: TRBV7-2; CDR3nt: TGTGCCAGCAGCCTTGGGACTCCAGAGACCCAGTACTTC; CDR3aa: CASSLGTPETQYF